This entry is about one T cell receptor (beta chain). No antigen is known for it. Each CDR3 protein is one row after TCRdb ran MiXCR on the RACE reads. In the table there are 190,000 or so distinct CDR3 sequences, roughly a quarter of which are singletons. The sample is drawn from a study of human T cells and chemical hapten exposure. J lost 4 bases, V lost 5 bases, and 4 bases had no gene match. The length of the CDR3 is 15 residues. CDR1 is MDHEN and CDR2 is SYDVKM in the germline V gene. Time point defined: patch test 3, about 24 weeks after DPC sensitization. The treatment here: therapeutic diphenylcyclopropenone sensitization with weekly scalp DPC. General observations from the study: Higher patch test scores went with higher counts of PT1 expanded TCRs.

The gene calls are TRBV28 and TRBJ1-3, with 11 bases aligning to TRBD1. Specimen: whole blood, collected in connection with sensitization to the hapten diphenylcyclopropenone (DPC). The receptor was isolated from a woman aged 40 to 49 with alopecia areata. Some clones in this sample may be carry-over from other donors' samples. The CDR3 coding sequence is TGTGCCAGCAGTGGACAGGGGGCAGGCGGAAACACCATATATTTT. Translating gives CASSGQGAGGNTIYF.